The 31 T cell receptor beta chains below were found in one sample sequenced in a study of identical twins. One entry per CDR3 protein results from TCRdb running MiXCR on the 5' RACE reads. The sample yields 700,000 to 950,000 distinct CDR3 sequences, over 9% seen once. These same data were also listed under a study on yellow fever vaccine responses in identical twins.

Sequencing was done on a sample of PBMCs. Receptors were obtained from a woman aged 18-30 years in good health.

The J gene is TRBJ2-5, the V gene TRBV20-1, with TRBD2 matching over 10 bases. The J segment lost 4 bases and the V segment lost 3 bases, leaving 5 bases of the junction unmatched. Germline assignment: CDR1 DFQATT and CDR2 SNEGSKA (reference sequence). The CDR3 extends over 14 amino acids. The CDR3 DNA sequence: TGCAGTGCTAGTGGACTAGCGGATCGAGAGACCCAGTACTTC. Residues: CSASGLADRETQYF.

DNA for the CDR3: TGTGCCAGCAGTAACGGGACTAGCTCCTACAATGAGCAGTTCTTC. Its protein product is CASSNGTSSYNEQFF. The J gene is TRBJ2-1, the V gene TRBV2; TRBD2 agrees at 8 bases. Germline assignment: CDR1 SNHLY and CDR2 FYNNEI. The trim removed 5 bases at V and 0 bases at J, leaving 3 bases unmatched. The CDR3 is 15 residues long.

This clonotype was seen only a few times. The V gene is TRBV6-1, the J gene TRBJ1-2; D not certain. Germline loops: CDR1 MNHNS, CDR2 SASEGT. There are 13 residues in the CDR3. Trimming shortened V by 6 bases and J by 4 bases, and 12 bases separated the two germline ends. CDR3 DNA: TGTGCCAGCAGGCCGGACCTGATCTATGGCTACACCTTC. This gives the protein CASRPDLIYGYTF.

V and J are TRBV5-6 and TRBJ2-7; D ambiguous. Germline V gives CDR1 SGHDT, CDR2 YYEEEE. Trimming shortened V by 5 bases and J by 5 bases, and 11 bases separated the two germline ends. The CDR3 covers 12 residues. CDR3 amino acids: CASSHGGDEQYV. The CDR3 bases are TGTGCCAGCAGTCACGGTGGGGACGAGCAGTACGTC.

V usage is TRBV27 and J usage is TRBJ2-3, with 9 bases aligning to TRBD1. Trimming cost V 6 bases and J 2 bases; bases outside gene matches: 6. Germline lookup yields CDR1 MNHEY and CDR2 SMNVEV (reference sequence). The CDR3 covers 15 residues. The CDR3 loop reads CASRKRDRATDTQYF. CDR3 coding DNA: TGTGCCAGCAGAAAACGGGACAGGGCCACAGATACGCAGTATTTT.

V usage is TRBV20-1 and J usage is TRBJ2-3; no clear D. CDR1 and CDR2 (germline): DFQATT, SNEGSKA (reference sequence). Trimming removed 1 base at V and 2 bases at J, with 10 bases between. The CDR3 contains 14 residues. For the CDR3, the DNA is TGCAGTGCTAGAGGGGCAGGCGCCACAGATACGCAGTATTTT. Its translation: CSARGAGATDTQYF.

This clonotype occurred a few times. The V and J genes are TRBV7-3 and TRBJ2-3; D possibly matches TRBD1 or TRBD2 (6 bases each). Looked up from germline, CDR1 is SGHTA and CDR2 is FQGTGA. Deletions cut 6 bases from V and 2 bases from J, with 15 bases between. The CDR3 is made up of 15 amino acids. As DNA, the CDR3 is TGTGCCAGCAGAGGCGGGACAAGACACACAGATACGCAGTATTTT. This sequence encodes CASRGGTRHTDTQYF.

A few counts support this clonotype. The chain combines TRBV3-1 with TRBJ1-1; D unclear. From germline, CDR1 is LGHDT and CDR2 YNNKEL (reference sequence). V was cut by 2 bases and J by 3 bases, with 10 bases left in between. The CDR3 is 14 residues long. CDR3 sequence (DNA): TGTGCCAGCAGCCAACGGGAAGGAGACACTGAAGCTTTCTTT. Its translation: CASSQREGDTEAFF.

This chain connects TRBV28 to TRBJ1-6; D is ambiguous. The ends were cut back, 7 bases at V and 0 bases at J, with 10 bases in the middle. This CDR3 comprises 15 residues. Germline V gives CDR1 MDHEN, CDR2 SYDVKM. The CDR3 is CASTTLSSYNSPLHF. In DNA form, the CDR3 reads TGTGCCAGCACCACACTGAGCTCCTATAATTCACCCCTCCACTTT.

J is TRBJ1-2 and V is TRBV12-3 or TRBV12-4, with TRBD1 matching over 8 bases. The V segment lost 6 bases and the J segment 7 bases; nucleotides outside the gene matches: 13. This CDR3 spans 15 amino acids. In DNA, the CDR3 is TGTGCCAGCAGAGTTTCCGGGACAGGTACTAGTGGCTACACCTTC. This encodes CASRVSGTGTSGYTF.

J is TRBJ2-3 and V is TRBV6-1; 10 bases are shared with TRBD2. CDR1 and CDR2 (germline): MNHNS, SASEGT. CDR3 length: 19 amino acids. V lost 5 bases and J lost 1; bases outside the gene matches: 15. CDR3 sequence: CASSPTDLAGVMGTDTQYF. The CDR3 DNA reads TGTGCCAGCAGTCCCACGGATCTAGCGGGGGTCATGGGCACAGATACGCAGTATTTT.

The chain recombines TRBV3-1 with TRBJ2-1, with 11 positions matching TRBD2. Germline loops: CDR1 LGHDT, CDR2 YNNKEL (reference sequence). J lost 5 bases, V lost 4 bases, and 4 bases had no gene match. CDR3 size: 15 residues. This CDR3 is CASSPGLADNNEQFF. CDR3 in DNA: TGTGCCAGCAGCCCGGGACTAGCGGACAACAATGAGCAGTTCTTC.

This clonotype showed up many times. V is TRBV6-5 and J is TRBJ2-3, with D unclear. V shed 2 bases and J shed 4 bases, with 10 bases lying between them. The V gene's germline CDR1 is MNHEY and CDR2 SVGAGI. The CDR3 spans 14 residues. The CDR3 DNA reads as TGTGCCAGCAGTTACACAAACTGGGCAGATACGCAGTATTTT. This sequence encodes CASSYTNWADTQYF.

This clonotype appeared a few times. The chain uses TRBV4-1 and TRBJ2-1, with a tentative D call TRBD2 (5 bases). Trimming removed 1 base at V and 11 bases at J, with 9 bases between. CDR3 length: 12 amino acids. From germline, CDR1 is MGHRA and CDR2 YSYEKL. In nucleotides, the CDR3 is TGCGCCAGCAGCCAAGTTGCGGGTAAGCAGTTCTTC. Translating gives CASSQVAGKQFF.

V gene TRBV10-3 combines with J gene TRBJ2-7, with 8 bases identical to TRBD2. This CDR3 comprises 16 residues. Trimming took 4 bases from V and 2 from J; bases not matched to a gene: 10. The germline CDR1 and CDR2 sequences are ENHRY and SYGVKD. CDR3 sequence reads: CAISGGSAGGTYEQYF. CDR3 in DNA: TGTGCCATCAGTGGGGGATCGGCGGGAGGTACCTACGAGCAGTACTTC.

The sample holds a few counts of this clonotype. The chain links TRBV7-7 to TRBJ2-2; D not resolved. The CDR3 runs to 14 residues. Trimming took off 1 base at V and 5 bases at J, with 8 bases between the two ends. Germline V CDR1 and CDR2: SSHAT, FNYEAQ (reference sequence). This chain's CDR3 is CASSLVFGTGELFF. CDR3 DNA: TGTGCCAGCAGCTTAGTGTTTGGAACCGGGGAGCTGTTTTTT.

The rearrangement joins TRBV7-9 to TRBJ2-1, with 8 bases fitting TRBD2. The CDR3 totals 15 residues. Germline V gene lookup returns CDR1 SEHNR and CDR2 FQNEAQ (reference sequence). The junction had 10 bases not matched to a gene; V was cut back by 5 bases and J by 7 bases. The CDR3 here is CASSQVAGGGNEQFF. CDR3 in DNA: TGTGCCAGCAGCCAAGTCGCGGGAGGCGGGAATGAGCAGTTCTTC.

The table lists this clonotype with a few counts. The chain combines TRBV7-9 with TRBJ2-3, with 9 positions matching TRBD2. Germline loops: CDR1 SEHNR, CDR2 FQNEAQ (reference sequence). This CDR3 is 15 amino acids long. The junction had 7 bases not matched to a gene; V was cut back by 6 bases and J by 3 bases. CDR3 bases: TGTGCCAGCAGTATTGCGGGGGGGCGAACAGATACGCAGTATTTT. It translates to CASSIAGGRTDTQYF.

The chain couples TRBV3-1 to TRBJ2-6, with D perhaps TRBD2 (6 bases). CDR3 size: 17 residues. Per the germline V gene, CDR1 is LGHDT and CDR2 is YNNKEL (reference sequence). Trimming took 0 bases from V and 2 from J, leaving 11 bases between them. The CDR3 sequence: CASSQESSGAGANVLTF. The CDR3 coding sequence is TGTGCCAGCAGCCAAGAATCATCGGGAGCTGGGGCCAACGTCCTGACTTTC.

This clonotype was seen more than once but under ten times. The V gene is TRBV7-3, the J gene TRBJ2-1; 10 nucleotides agree with TRBD2. In germline, CDR1 is SGHTA, CDR2 FQGTGA. V gave up 5 bases and J gave up 8 bases; unmatched junction bases: 12. The CDR3 runs 16 residues. The CDR3 bases are TGTGCCAGCAGCCATGCGGTGGCTAGCGGGAGCTATGAGCAGTTCTTC. Translation: CASSHAVASGSYEQFF.

CDR3: CSAFAARQLTDTQYF. The CDR3 DNA is TGCAGTGCTTTCGCGGCCCGACAGCTCACAGATACGCAGTATTTT. The chain carries TRBV20-1 and TRBJ2-3; D perhaps matches TRBD1 (5 bases). Trimming removed 5 bases from V and 2 bases from J, with 17 bases in between. Germline V lookup: CDR1 DFQATT, CDR2 SNEGSKA (reference sequence). The CDR3 runs to 15 residues.

The gene calls are TRBV6-2 or TRBV6-3 and TRBJ2-7; 8 bases line up with TRBD1. This CDR3 has 13 residues. Germline V lookup: CDR1 MNHEY, CDR2 SVGEGT. V was pared by 7 bases and J by 3 bases, with 5 bases of the junction left unmatched. CDR3 sequence (DNA): TGTGCCAGCAACACAGGGGGGAACTACGAGCAGTACTTC. Translation: CASNTGGNYEQYF.

This chain links TRBV7-8 with TRBJ2-7; D unclear. Germline values: CDR1 SGHVS, CDR2 FQNEAQ. This CDR3 comprises 13 residues. Trimming took off 1 base at V and 3 bases at J, with 7 bases between the two ends. In DNA form, the CDR3 reads TGTGCCAGCAGCTTAGACAGATTCTACGAGCAGTACGTC. Encoded protein: CASSLDRFYEQYV.

This clonotype has only a few counts. The chain employs TRBV7-3 and TRBJ1-2; TRBD1 matches 9 bases. CDR3 size: 15 residues. V lost 4 bases to trimming and J lost 6 bases; unmatched junction nucleotides: 9. Germline V gives CDR1 SGHTA, CDR2 FQGTGA. The CDR3 region has the DNA TGTGCCAGCAGCTGGGGACAGGGAGGGATCGATGGCTACACCTTC. Protein product: CASSWGQGGIDGYTF.

This clonotype was observed a few times. The CDR3: CSARDMDLPSNQPQHF. The CDR3 coding sequence is TGCAGTGCTAGAGATATGGACTTACCTAGCAATCAGCCCCAGCATTTT. V and J are TRBV20-1 and TRBJ1-5; unclear D gene. This CDR3 region has 16 residues. Between the trimmed V and J ends, which lost 0 bases and 0 bases, there was a span of 12 bases. The V gene's germline CDR1 is DFQATT and CDR2 SNEGSKA (reference sequence).

CDR3 sequence: CASSFLAGRDTQYF. In DNA, the CDR3 is TGTGCCAGCAGCTTTTTAGCGGGAAGAGATACGCAGTATTTT. The rearrangement uses TRBV7-9 and TRBJ2-3; TRBD2 aligns across 8 bases. CDR1 SEHNR and CDR2 FQNEAQ come from the germline V gene (reference sequence). The CDR3 loop spans 14 amino acids. V trimming: 3 bases; J trimming: 5 bases; junction bases outside the gene matches: 4. The whole variable domain, remainder taken from reference TRBV7-9 and TRBJ2-3, is DTGVSQNPRHKITKRGQNVTFRCDPISEHNRLYWYRQTLGQGPEFLTYFQNEAQLEKSRLLSDRFSAERPKGSFSTLEIQRTEQGDSAMYLCASSFLAGRDTQYFGPGTRLTVL.

The chain employs TRBV5-1 and TRBJ2-5; no reliable D call. In germline, CDR1 is SGHRS, CDR2 YFSETQ. The CDR3 extends over 11 amino acids. V was shortened by 5 bases and J by 5 bases, with 7 bases between the two germline ends. The chain's CDR3 is CASRIGETQYF. CDR3 sequence (DNA): TGCGCCAGCAGGATTGGGGAGACCCAGTACTTC.

This clonotype has a handful of counts. The rearrangement links TRBV20-1 to TRBJ2-4; no clear D. This CDR3 contains 16 residues. Trimming stripped 0 bases from V and 1 base from J, with 13 bases between. CDR1 and CDR2 from the germline V gene are DFQATT and SNEGSKA (reference sequence). This CDR3 reads CSARDYRDMAKNIQYF. CDR3 nucleotides: TGCAGTGCTAGAGATTATAGGGATATGGCCAAAAACATTCAGTACTTC.

The rearrangement uses TRBV27 and TRBJ2-2; TRBD2 is a possible D gene (5 bases). V gave up 5 bases and J gave up 4 bases, with 23 bases separating them. This CDR3 is built from 18 residues. CDR1 and CDR2 from the germline V gene are MNHEY and SMNVEV (reference sequence). Here the CDR3 reads CASSPPLSRPRGTGELFF. DNA of the CDR3: TGTGCCAGCAGTCCCCCCCTATCCCGACCCCGGGGCACCGGGGAGCTGTTTTTT.

This clonotype was seen a few times. This rearrangement joins TRBV28 to TRBJ1-5; 9 bases are a match to TRBD1. The trim removed 6 bases at V and 6 bases at J, leaving 15 bases unmatched. Germline assignment: CDR1 MDHEN and CDR2 SYDVKM. The CDR3 spans 17 residues. CDR3 sequence: CASREQQGARILQPQHF. For the CDR3, the DNA is TGTGCCAGCAGGGAACAACAGGGGGCGAGAATCCTTCAGCCCCAGCATTTT.

A few counts support this clonotype. The chain combines TRBV27 with TRBJ1-2, with no clear D. Trimming shortened V by 0 bases and J by 6 bases, and 5 bases separated the two germline ends. CDR1 is MNHEY and CDR2 is SMNVEV in the germline V gene (reference sequence). The CDR3 loop spans 12 amino acids. The CDR3 loop reads CASSLSPDGYTF. CDR3 DNA sequence: TGTGCCAGCAGTTTATCTCCGGATGGCTACACCTTC.